A single sample gave rise to the 32 T cell receptor beta chains below, sequenced in a study of blood T cell repertoires in COVID-19. Produced via immunoSEQ multiplex PCR; TCRdb's table is partial and in-frame only. Among some 130,000 clones, over 70% were seen once, and the ten largest hold approximately 40%. The sequenced material came from peripheral blood. These receptors originate from a human donor in a cohort sampled during active COVID-19.

This sequence joins TRBV4-3 and TRBJ1-1; no clear D gene. V was trimmed by 4 bases and J by 0 bases, leaving 6 bases between them. Germline CDR1 reads LGHNA; CDR2 reads YSLEER. The CDR3 consists of 13 residues. In nucleotides, the CDR3 is TGCGCCAGCAGCCCACAGCTGAACACTGAAGCTTTCTTT. This translates into CASSPQLNTEAFF.

The chain uses TRBV11-3 and TRBJ2-7; D is uncertain. In germline, CDR1 is SGHNT, CDR2 YENEEA. CDR3 size: 14 residues. V lost 6 bases and J lost 3, with 15 bases in between. CDR3 DNA: TGTGCCAGCAGACCAAGCGCTCAATTCTACGAGCAGTACTTC. The encoded protein is CASRPSAQFYEQYF.

V gene TRBV5-4 combines with J gene TRBJ2-2; 8 nucleotides align to TRBD1. The CDR3 consists of 16 residues. V lost 0 bases and J lost 1; bases outside the gene matches: 2. The germline gives CDR1 SGHNT, CDR2 YYREEE (reference sequence). In DNA, the CDR3 is TGTGCCAGCAGCTTGGGAGGACAGGGGAACACCGGGGAGCTGTTTTTT. Amino acids: CASSLGGQGNTGELFF.

The gene calls are TRBV5-6 and TRBJ1-5; D might be TRBD1 (5 bases). CDR1 and CDR2 (germline): SGHDT, YYEEEE. This CDR3 spans 15 amino acids. V lost 0 bases and J lost 7, with 14 bases in between. Here the CDR3 DNA reads TGTGCCAGCAGCTTGGGCCCAGGGCCAAGACAGCCCCAGCATTTT. It codes for CASSLGPGPRQPQHF.

The chain joins TRBV13 to TRBJ2-7; D call uncertain. There are 13 residues in the CDR3. Germline-derived CDR1 and CDR2 are PRHDT and FYEKMQ (reference sequence). Trimming removed 5 bases from V and 0 bases from J, with 8 bases in between. As DNA, the CDR3 is TGTGCCAGCAGCGGCAGGAACTCCTACGAGCAGTACGTC. Amino acid sequence: CASSGRNSYEQYV.

The sample holds a few counts of this clone. This sample includes further DNA sequences coding for the same CDR3. This chain joins TRBV7-6 and TRBJ1-1; 7 bases are a match to TRBD1. Germline lookup yields CDR1 SGHVS and CDR2 FNYEAQ. The CDR3 runs to 14 residues. V trimming: 5 bases; J trimming: 1 base; junction bases outside the gene matches: 4. CDR3 region: CASSAYRGNTEAFF. The CDR3 region has the DNA TGTGCCAGCAGCGCCTACAGGGGGAACACTGAAGCTTTCTTT.

V and J are TRBV10-3 and TRBJ1-2; possible D gene TRBD1, 6 bases. V gave up 3 bases and J gave up 5 bases, with 19 bases separating them. The length of the CDR3 is 16 residues. Germline lookup yields CDR1 ENHRY and CDR2 SYGVKD. The CDR3 DNA reads as TGTGCCATCAGTGAACAGGGCACCACATCCCAATATGGCTACACCTTC. It yields the protein CAISEQGTTSQYGYTF.

A note on this clone: Other DNA sequences from this sample encode an identical CDR3 as well. V and J are TRBV12-3 or TRBV12-4 and TRBJ1-1; D is unresolved. The CDR3 has 13 residues. Deletions cut 3 bases from V and 1 base from J, with 6 bases between. The CDR3 sequence is CASSFSGNTEAFF. As DNA, the CDR3 is TGTGCCAGCAGTTTCAGCGGGAACACTGAAGCTTTCTTT.

J is TRBJ2-2 and V is TRBV7-2, with 11 bases lining up with TRBD2. Germline CDR1 reads SGHTA; CDR2 reads FQGNSA. J gave up 2 bases and V 3 bases, and 5 bases lay outside the gene matches. The CDR3 is 17 residues long. The DNA of the CDR3 is TGTGCCAGCAGCTTCACTAGCGGGGGCCTTAACACCGGGGAGCTGTTTTTT. Translating it yields CASSFTSGGLNTGELFF.

This clone was counted a few times. The V and J genes are TRBV24-1 and TRBJ1-5; D is unclear. The V gene's germline CDR1 is KGHDR and CDR2 SFDVKD. This CDR3 is 12 amino acids long. V was cut by 4 bases and J by 11 bases, with 11 bases left in between. This CDR3 is CATSDPGGTQHF. For the CDR3, the DNA is TGTGCCACCAGTGACCCGGGAGGGACCCAGCATTTT.

The chain combines TRBV10-3 with TRBJ2-3; D is possibly TRBD1 (6 bases). CDR3 size: 16 residues. Germline V gene sequence: CDR1 ENHRY, CDR2 SYGVKD. The V end lost 2 bases, the J end lost 2 bases, and 14 bases lay between the germline ends. CDR3 nucleotides: TGTGCCATCAGTGAGCCCACTACAGGGTCCACAGATACGCAGTATTTT. Translating it yields CAISEPTTGSTDTQYF.

This clone was recorded a few times. The genes are TRBV6-6 and TRBJ1-5; possible D gene TRBD1, 5 bases. The CDR3 covers 14 residues. Germline lookup yields CDR1 MNHNY and CDR2 SVGAGI (reference sequence). Trimming left V 5 bases short and J 3 bases short, with 11 bases between. CDR3 sequence (DNA): TGTGCCAGCAGTCTCGCAGGGTACAATCAGCCCCAGCATTTT. This translates into CASSLAGYNQPQHF.

There are a few counts of this clone. CDR3 bases: TGTGCCAGCAGTTACTTGGGTAGCGGGAATGAGCAGTTCTTC. Translation: CASSYLGSGNEQFF. This rearrangement joins TRBV6-2 or TRBV6-3 to TRBJ2-1, with 7 bases fitting TRBD2. V gave up 1 base and J gave up 7 bases; unmatched junction bases: 4. This CDR3 is 14 amino acids long. Germline CDR1 is MNHEY and CDR2 is SVGEGT.

CDR3 sequence reads: CASSLPRGPAFF. The DNA of the CDR3 is TGTGCCAGCAGTCTTCCTCGAGGCCCCGCTTTCTTT. V is TRBV12-3 or TRBV12-4 and J is TRBJ1-1; D gene uncertain. This CDR3 has 12 residues. V shed 5 bases and J shed 11 bases, with 15 bases lying between them.

The rearrangement links TRBV19 to TRBJ1-1, with D unclear. Germline V gene data show CDR1 as LNHDA and CDR2 as SQIVND (reference sequence). CDR3 length equals 13 residues. The V end was cut by 3 bases, the J end by 2 bases, with 7 bases between. CDR3 residues: CASSILLNTEAFF. The CDR3 region has the DNA TGTGCCAGTAGTATCCTACTAAACACTGAAGCTTTCTTT.

This clone has a handful of counts. The V call is TRBV4-2, the J call TRBJ1-2; D is uncertain. Germline CDR1 reads LGHNA; CDR2 reads YNFKEQ. The CDR3 loop spans 14 amino acids. V dropped 4 bases and J dropped 2 bases, with 11 bases sitting between them. The CDR3 reads CASSLASGNYGYTF. The CDR3 bases are TGTGCCAGCAGCCTCGCGAGCGGAAACTATGGCTACACCTTC.

This chain uses TRBV4-3 with TRBJ1-1; 8 nucleotides align to TRBD1. The CDR3 is 13 amino acids. The V gene's germline CDR1 is LGHNA and CDR2 YSLEER. V lost 5 bases and J lost 5; bases outside the gene matches: 4. The CDR3 is CASSVDRGTEAFF. Here the CDR3 DNA reads TGCGCCAGCAGCGTCGACAGGGGAACTGAAGCTTTCTTT.

V usage is TRBV7-9 and J usage is TRBJ2-5, with D possibly matching TRBD1 (6 bases). The CDR3 totals 12 residues. Trimming removed 5 bases at V and 3 bases at J, with 7 bases between. Germline-derived CDR1 and CDR2 are SEHNR and FQNEAQ (reference sequence). The CDR3 loop reads CASSRTEETQYF. The CDR3 DNA reads as TGTGCCAGCAGCCGGACAGAAGAGACCCAGTACTTC.

About this clone itself: This CDR3 is also generated by other DNA sequences in the sample. This rearrangement joins TRBV5-1 to TRBJ2-1; TRBD1 might be the D (5 bases). Trimming removed 4 bases from V and 6 bases from J, with 8 bases in between. Looked up from germline, CDR1 is SGHRS and CDR2 is YFSETQ. The CDR3 loop spans 12 amino acids. Here the CDR3 DNA reads TGCGCCAGCAGCCCCCAGGGCAATGAGCAGTTCTTC. Protein product: CASSPQGNEQFF.

V is TRBV7-9 and J is TRBJ1-2; D perhaps matches TRBD1 (6 bases). This CDR3 is 15 amino acids long. From germline, CDR1 is SEHNR and CDR2 FQNEAQ (reference sequence). The ends were cut back, 5 bases at V and 4 bases at J, with 17 bases in the middle. For the CDR3, the DNA is TGTGCCAGCAGCAAGGTCCTAGGACAGCCCTATGGCTACACCTTC. This sequence encodes CASSKVLGQPYGYTF.

This chain connects TRBV7-8 to TRBJ1-2, with 8 bases lining up with TRBD1. With V trimmed by 2 bases and J by 6 bases, 2 bases remained unmatched. Germline CDR1 reads SGHVS; CDR2 reads FQNEAQ. This CDR3 has 13 residues. This CDR3 reads CASSLYRGDGYTF. Here the CDR3 DNA reads TGTGCCAGCAGCTTATACAGGGGGGATGGCTACACCTTC.

This clone was observed once. This chain's CDR3 is CASSLVDEQFF. DNA for the CDR3: TGTGCCAGCAGCTTGGTCGATGAGCAGTTCTTC. The rearrangement joins TRBV5-5 to TRBJ2-1; D not resolved. Germline V gene sequence: CDR1 SGHKS, CDR2 YYEKEE (reference sequence). The CDR3 sequence is 11 residues long. Trimming stripped 0 bases from V and 8 bases from J, with 3 bases between.

The CDR3 protein is CASSEAWGRNQPQHF. The CDR3 region has the DNA TGTGCCAGCAGTGAAGCTTGGGGGCGGAATCAGCCCCAGCATTTT. The chain joins TRBV6-1 to TRBJ1-5; weak D call: TRBD1 (6 bases). The CDR3 is 15 amino acids. Trimming left V 0 bases short and J 4 bases short, with 10 bases between. Germline V gene data show CDR1 as MNHNS and CDR2 as SASEGT.

This clone was seen a few times. The chain combines TRBV11-1 with TRBJ2-2; 7 bases are shared with TRBD2. The germline CDR1 and CDR2 sequences are SGHAT and FQDESV (reference sequence). Trimming at V came to 5 bases and at J to 0 bases, leaving 3 bases not matched to a gene. This CDR3 is 15 amino acids long. CDR3 in amino acids: CASSLGLANTGELFF. The CDR3 region has the DNA TGTGCCAGCAGCCTAGGACTAGCGAACACCGGGGAGCTGTTTTTT.

This chain uses TRBV5-1 with TRBJ2-3; D is perhaps TRBD2 (6 bases). Germline V gene sequence: CDR1 SGHRS, CDR2 YFSETQ. The germline V and J ends were trimmed by 0 bases and 8 bases, with 10 bases remaining between them. The CDR3 covers 13 residues. The DNA of the CDR3 is TGCGCCAGCAGCTTGGGGGACTTCCGTACGCAGTATTTT. Its translation: CASSLGDFRTQYF. The entire variable domain, with the rest obtained from reference TRBV5-1 and TRBJ2-3, is as follows: KAGVTQTPRYLIKTRGQQVTLSCSPISGHRSVSWYQQTPGQGLQFLFEYFSETQRNKGNFPGRFSGRQFSNSRSEMNVSTLELGDSALYLCASSLGDFRTQYFGPGTRLTVL.

The chain combines TRBV5-1 with TRBJ1-1; 7 bases line up with TRBD1. The germline V gene has CDR1 SGHRS and CDR2 YFSETQ. The junction had 8 bases not matched to a gene; V was cut back by 7 bases and J by 2 bases. CDR3 size: 14 residues. The CDR3 DNA reads TGCGCCAGCGCGTTCGGGACAGAAAACACTGAAGCTTTCTTT. Protein product: CASAFGTENTEAFF.

The CDR3 DNA is TGTGCCAGCAGCTTAGTTAGCGGGGGGAAGACCCAGTACTTC. Residues: CASSLVSGGKTQYF. The chain carries TRBV11-3 and TRBJ2-5; 10 positions match TRBD2. The CDR3 spans 14 residues. After removal of 1 base from V and 6 bases from J, the junction contained 2 bases not matched to a gene. The germline CDR1 and CDR2 sequences are SGHNT and YENEEA.

The chain combines TRBV30 with TRBJ2-7, with 7 bases aligning to TRBD1. The CDR3 runs to 12 residues. Trimming removed 1 base from V and 7 bases from J; junction bases left unmatched: 4. Germline lookup yields CDR1 GTSNPN and CDR2 SVGIG (reference sequence). The chain's CDR3 is CAWSEGAQEQYV. The CDR3 DNA is TGTGCCTGGAGTGAGGGGGCGCAGGAGCAGTACGTC.

This chain links TRBV5-1 with TRBJ1-3, with D possibly TRBD1 on 5 matching bases. The CDR3 runs to 15 residues. The V gene lost 4 bases and the J gene lost 3 bases, with 14 bases spanning the gap. Germline V gives CDR1 SGHRS, CDR2 YFSETQ. For the CDR3, the DNA is TGCGCCAGCAGCCGGGCAGGGTTGGATGGAAACACCATATATTTT. Protein sequence: CASSRAGLDGNTIYF.

The rearrangement uses TRBV7-9 and TRBJ2-3; 7 bases fit TRBD1. This CDR3 has 14 residues. V dropped 3 bases and J dropped 4; count of bases not matched to a gene: 4. Germline CDR1 and CDR2: SEHNR and FQNEAQ (reference sequence). CDR3 nucleotides: TGTGCCAGCAGCTTCAGACAGGGCGCAGATACGCAGTATTTT. Translating it yields CASSFRQGADTQYF.

V and J are TRBV5-6 and TRBJ1-4, with 8 positions matching TRBD1. V lost 3 bases, J lost 8 bases, and 12 bases stayed unmatched. This CDR3 has 16 amino acids. Germline CDR1 and CDR2: SGHDT and YYEEEE. Written as DNA, the CDR3 is TGTGCCAGCAGCTCCCCTCGGGGCAGGGGGCGCGAAAAACTGTTTTTT. Its protein is CASSSPRGRGREKLFF.

CDR3 region: CASSLDRYEQYV. DNA of the CDR3: TGTGCCAGCAGCTTAGACAGGTACGAGCAGTACGTC. The rearrangement joins TRBV5-6 to TRBJ2-7; D might be TRBD1 (6 bases). The V gene's germline CDR1 is SGHDT and CDR2 YYEEEE. The V and J ends lost 2 bases and 4 bases respectively, with 7 bases between them. CDR3 length equals 12 residues.